This T cell receptor (beta chain) was sequenced for a study of T-cell memory formation after mild COVID-19. TCRdb reprocessed the 5' RACE reads via MiXCR and lists one record per CDR3 protein. Of about 110,000 distinct CDR3 sequences listed, 17% were seen once; the top ten hold around 28%. This clonotype was observed at least ten times. The germline V and J ends were trimmed by 7 bases and 5 bases, with 12 bases remaining between them. Germline CDR1 and CDR2: SQVTM and ANQGSEA. The CDR3 totals 12 residues. The chain employs TRBV29-1 and TRBJ2-1, with no clear D. The TCR comes from an adult woman who had mild COVID-19 (a few samples of this study predate the infection). Cell type and time point are not known. Sequencing was carried out using PBMCs or a T cell subset sorted from them (not recorded which). The CDR3 nucleotides are TGCAGCGCCGCCGTTGATAACAATGAGCAGTTCTTC. Translating gives CSAAVDNNEQFF.